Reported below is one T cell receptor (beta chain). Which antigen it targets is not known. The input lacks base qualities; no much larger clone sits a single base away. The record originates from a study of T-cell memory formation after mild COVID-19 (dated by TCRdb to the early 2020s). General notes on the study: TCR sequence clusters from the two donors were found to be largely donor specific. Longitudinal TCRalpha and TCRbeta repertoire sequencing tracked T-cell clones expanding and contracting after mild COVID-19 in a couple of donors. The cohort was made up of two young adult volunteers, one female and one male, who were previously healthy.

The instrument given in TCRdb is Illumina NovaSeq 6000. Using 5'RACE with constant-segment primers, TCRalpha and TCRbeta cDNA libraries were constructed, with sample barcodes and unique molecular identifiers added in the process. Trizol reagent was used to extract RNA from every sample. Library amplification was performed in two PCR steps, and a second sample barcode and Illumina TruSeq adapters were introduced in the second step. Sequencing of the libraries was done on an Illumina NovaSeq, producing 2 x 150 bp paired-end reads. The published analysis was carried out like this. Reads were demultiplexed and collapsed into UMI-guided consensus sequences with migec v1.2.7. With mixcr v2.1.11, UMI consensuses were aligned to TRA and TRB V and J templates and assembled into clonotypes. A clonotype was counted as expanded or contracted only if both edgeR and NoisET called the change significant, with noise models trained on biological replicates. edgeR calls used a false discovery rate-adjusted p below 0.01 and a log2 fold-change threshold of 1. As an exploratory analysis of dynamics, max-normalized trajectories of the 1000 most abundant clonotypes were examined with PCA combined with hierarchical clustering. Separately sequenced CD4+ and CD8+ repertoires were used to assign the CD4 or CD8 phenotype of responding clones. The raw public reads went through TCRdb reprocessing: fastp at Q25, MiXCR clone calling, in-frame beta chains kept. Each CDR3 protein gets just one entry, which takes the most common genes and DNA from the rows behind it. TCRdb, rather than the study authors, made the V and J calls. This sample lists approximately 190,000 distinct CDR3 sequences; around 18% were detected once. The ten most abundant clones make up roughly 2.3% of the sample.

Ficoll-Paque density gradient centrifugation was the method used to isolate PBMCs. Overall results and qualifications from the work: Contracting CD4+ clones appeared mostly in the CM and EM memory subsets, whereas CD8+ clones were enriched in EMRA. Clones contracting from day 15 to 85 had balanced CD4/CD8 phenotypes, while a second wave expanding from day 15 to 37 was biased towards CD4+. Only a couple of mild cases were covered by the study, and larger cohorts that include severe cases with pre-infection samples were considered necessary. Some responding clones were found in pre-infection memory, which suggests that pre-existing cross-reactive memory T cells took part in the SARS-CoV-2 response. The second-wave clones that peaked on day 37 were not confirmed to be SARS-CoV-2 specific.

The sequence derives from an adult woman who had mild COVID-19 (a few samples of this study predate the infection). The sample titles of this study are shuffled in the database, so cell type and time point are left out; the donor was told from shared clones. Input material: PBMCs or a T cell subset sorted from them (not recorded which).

DNA sequence: TGTGCCAGCAGCCCCCCCGGGACTAGATCCACAGATACGCAGTATTTT. Protein translation: CASSPPGTRSTDTQYF. This sequence uses TRBV7-9 and TRBJ2-3; 8 bases in the junction line up with TRBD2. The CDR3 runs 16 amino acids, cysteine and phenylalanine included. Only the CDR3 region is kept as DNA, spanning 48 bases read in frame from base 1. The germline V gene (reference sequence) yields SEHNR for CDR1 and FQNEAQ for CDR2. V and J are trimmed by 5 bases and 2 bases, and the gene matches miss 9 bases of the junction.